This T cell receptor beta chain was profiled in a study of cytotoxic CD8 clonotypes in ibrutinib-treated CLL. Across the whole study: Of the patients, about a dozen were relapsed/refractory, under 16 treatment-naive and 17 to 18 IGHV unmutated.

Cryopreserved PBMCs were the source of around 2 micrograms of genomic DNA, which went to TCR beta libraries. Some clones are missing from TCRdb's copy, which holds only in-frame ones; the method was immunoSEQ multiplex PCR. The repertoire includes 120,000 to 150,000 clones, roughly 90% of them detected once, and approximately 11% sits in the top ten. The junction had 9 bases not matched to a gene; V was cut back by 5 bases and J by 0 bases. Germline CDR1 MDHEN, CDR2 SYDVKM. The CDR3 spans 18 residues. As concerns this clone: Its antigen is as yet unknown.

The study, taken as a whole, reports: Contraction or stability on treatment was seen for public clonotypes, which were uncommon. Clonality, elevated at ibrutinib response, dropped back toward baseline at progression.

The gene calls are TRBV28 and TRBJ2-6; 8 positions agree with TRBD2. This TCR was recovered from a human donor with chronic lymphocytic leukemia. Sequenced material: PBMCs, taken after 12 months of ibrutinib treatment. As DNA, the CDR3 is TGTGCCAGCAGTGGGACCGGACTAGCCTACTCTGGGGCCAACGTCCTGACTTTC. This gives the protein CASSGTGLAYSGANVLTF.